The 32 T cell receptor beta chains given below trace back to one sample, sequenced in a study of T cell repertoires in cytomegalovirus infection. TCRdb re-analysed the reads in MiXCR, keeping a single row per CDR3 protein. The profile covers fewer than 700,000 distinct CDR3 sequences, with less than 25% appearing a single time and 6.5% to 10% taken by the ten largest. The sample comprised CD8+ T cells from PBMCs. Receptors originate from a human donor in good health (CMV status not recorded). Some clones in this sample may be carry-over from other donors' samples.

This clonotype occurred many times. V gene TRBV7-6 combines with J gene TRBJ2-1; D is perhaps TRBD2 (6 bases). The germline CDR1 and CDR2 sequences are SGHVS and FNYEAQ. V was pared by 5 bases and J by 0 bases, with 20 bases between. The CDR3 has 18 residues. The CDR3 is CASSLIWGVSGSYNEQFF. The CDR3 nucleotides read TGTGCCAGCAGCCTTATTTGGGGGGTGTCGGGCTCCTACAATGAGCAGTTCTTC.

This clonotype was detected many times. The V call is TRBV11-2, the J call TRBJ2-7, with unresolved D. The CDR3 loop spans 14 amino acids. Per the germline V gene, CDR1 is SGHAT and CDR2 is FQNNGV. Trimming shortened V by 1 base and J by 1 base, and 8 bases separated the two germline ends. The CDR3 nucleotides are TGTGCCAGCAGCTTAGGACCCCCATCCTACGAGCAGTACGTC. This codes for CASSLGPPSYEQYV.

This clonotype was seen at least ten times. The chain joins TRBV7-2 to TRBJ2-1; D gene unclear. Germline CDR1 reads SGHTA; CDR2 reads FQGNSA. V dropped 1 base and J dropped 4 bases, with 17 bases sitting between them. The CDR3 is made up of 17 amino acids. In DNA form, the CDR3 reads TGTGCCAGCAGCTTAGTAGTGGCGAGGCCCCCATACAATGAGCAGTTCTTC. Protein product: CASSLVVARPPYNEQFF.

The chain is built from TRBV27 and TRBJ2-7; D perhaps matches TRBD2 (5 bases). Trimming shortened V by 3 bases and J by 0 bases, and 9 bases separated the two germline ends. The CDR3 consists of 14 residues. Germline lookup yields CDR1 MNHEY and CDR2 SMNVEV (reference sequence). The CDR3 loop is CASSFRGSSYEQYV. Written as DNA, the CDR3 is TGTGCCAGCAGTTTTCGTGGGAGCTCCTACGAGCAGTACGTC.

There are many counts of this clonotype. The V call is TRBV7-9, the J call TRBJ1-2; 7 positions match TRBD1. The germline V gene encodes CDR1 SEHNR and CDR2 FQNEAQ (reference sequence). Trimming at V came to 4 bases and at J to 8 bases, leaving 13 bases not matched to a gene. This CDR3 has 15 residues. The CDR3 nucleotides read TGTGCCAGCAGCTCTAGGGGGCAGGCGGCAGGAGGCTACACCTTC. Its protein is CASSSRGQAAGGYTF.

This clonotype was seen at least ten times. The chain links TRBV12-3 or TRBV12-4 to TRBJ1-1, with unresolved D. V lost 3 bases and J 7 bases, leaving 9 bases between the germline ends. This CDR3 region has 12 residues. DNA for the CDR3: TGTGCCAGCAGTTTTGGCGGAGGTGAAGCTTTCTTT. Translation: CASSFGGGEAFF.

This chain uses TRBV9 with TRBJ1-2; weak D call: TRBD1 (6 bases). Trimming stripped 3 bases from V and 4 bases from J, with 13 bases between. Looked up from germline, CDR1 is SGDLS and CDR2 is YYNGEE. The CDR3 has 14 residues. The CDR3 reads CASSDRDTFYGYTF. The CDR3 coding sequence is TGTGCCAGCAGCGACCGGGACACGTTCTATGGCTACACCTTC.

This sequence joins TRBV5-1 and TRBJ1-2, with TRBD1 as a possible D gene (6 bases). With 1 base removed from V and 10 bases from J, the gap between germline ends came to 17 bases. Germline V gives CDR1 SGHRS, CDR2 YFSETQ. The CDR3 extends over 14 amino acids. This CDR3 reads CASSLRLGANDYTF. CDR3 nucleotides: TGCGCCAGCAGCTTGCGGCTGGGGGCGAATGACTACACCTTC. The full variable domain, completed using reference TRBV5-1 and TRBJ1-2, is KAGVTQTPRYLIKTRGQQVTLSCSPISGHRSVSWYQQTPGQGLQFLFEYFSETQRNKGNFPGRFSGRQFSNSRSEMNVSTLELGDSALYLCASSLRLGANDYTFGSGTRLTVV.

This clonotype was seen at least ten times. V and J are TRBV6-6 and TRBJ1-5; TRBD1 agrees at 7 bases. The CDR3 consists of 14 residues. Trimming took 7 bases from V and 3 from J; bases not matched to a gene: 6. Germline values: CDR1 MNHNY, CDR2 SVGAGI (reference sequence). CDR3 protein: CASTSGTANQPQHF. The CDR3 nucleotides read TGTGCCAGCACTTCCGGGACAGCCAATCAGCCCCAGCATTTT.

The sample holds many counts of this clonotype. The chain employs TRBV12-3 or TRBV12-4 and TRBJ2-7; 9 nucleotides agree with TRBD1. V trimming: 6 bases; J trimming: 7 bases; junction bases outside the gene matches: 4. There are 12 residues in the CDR3. The CDR3 region has the DNA TGTGCCAGCAGCTTTGGGACAGGGGAGCAGTACGTC. It yields the protein CASSFGTGEQYV.

This clonotype has at least ten counts. V is TRBV12-3 or TRBV12-4 and J is TRBJ2-1, with 10 bases identical to TRBD2. Trimming at V came to 3 bases and at J to 0 bases, leaving 5 bases not matched to a gene. The CDR3 length is 17 residues. In DNA form, the CDR3 reads TGTGCCAGCAGTTTTCTACTAGCGGGGTTCTCCTACAATGAGCAGTTCTTC. Amino acids: CASSFLLAGFSYNEQFF.

This clonotype showed up many times. This chain's CDR3 is CAISERGGGVSEQFF. In DNA, the CDR3 is TGTGCCATCAGTGAGAGAGGTGGCGGGGTTAGTGAGCAGTTCTTC. This chain links TRBV10-3 with TRBJ2-1, with D perhaps TRBD2 (6 bases). CDR3 length: 15 residues. Germline CDR1 is ENHRY and CDR2 is SYGVKD. Trimming took 2 bases from V and 9 from J, leaving 17 bases between them.

Concerning this clonotype: A much larger clone differs from this one at a single base, so this may be a read error. The chain links TRBV7-6 to TRBJ2-1; D is perhaps TRBD1 or TRBD2 (5 bases each). The V and J ends lost 8 bases and 8 bases respectively, with 10 bases between them. This CDR3 region has 11 residues. Looked up from germline, CDR1 is SGHVS and CDR2 is FNYEAQ. CDR3 protein: CASGGNDEQFF. The CDR3 DNA reads as TGTGCCAGCGGGGGTAACGATGAGCAGTTCTTC. Full variable domain (missing parts from reference TRBV7-6 and TRBJ2-1): GAGVSQSPRYKVTKRGQDVALRCDPISGHVSLYWYRQALGQGPEFLTYFNYEAQQDKSGLPNDRFSAERPEGSISTLTIQRTEQRDSAMYRCASGGNDEQFFGPGTRLTVL.

This clonotype was observed at least ten times. The V gene is TRBV7-6, the J gene TRBJ2-1, with TRBD1 matching over 10 bases. CDR1 is SGHVS, CDR2 FNYEAQ, per germline. V was pared by 4 bases and J by 8 bases, with 11 bases of the junction left unmatched. This CDR3 is 16 amino acids long. The chain's CDR3 is CASSSYLTGGSDEQFF. The CDR3 nucleotides read TGTGCCAGCAGCTCCTACCTGACAGGGGGCTCCGATGAGCAGTTCTTC.

The V call is TRBV29-1, the J call TRBJ2-7; the D is unclear. The ends were cut back, 0 bases at V and 4 bases at J, with 16 bases in the middle. CDR3 length equals 15 residues. CDR1 SQVTM and CDR2 ANQGSEA come from the germline V gene. The CDR3 reads CSVEDWNIQRYEQYF. CDR3 coding DNA: TGCAGCGTTGAAGATTGGAACATTCAAAGGTACGAGCAGTACTTC.

A remark on this clonotype: Mismatch with germline at one junction end may stem from a read error. This chain links TRBV20-1 with TRBJ2-3, with 8 bases lining up with TRBD2. The germline V gene has CDR1 DFQATT and CDR2 SNEGSKA (reference sequence). This CDR3 is built from 16 residues. In DNA, the CDR3 is TGCAGTGCTAGAGGAGGTAGCGGGGCTATCACAAATACGCAGTATTTT. Protein product: CSARGGSGAITNTQYF.

This clonotype was counted at least ten times. The genes are TRBV7-9 and TRBJ1-2; no clear D. CDR1 is SEHNR, CDR2 FQNEAQ, per germline (reference sequence). The CDR3 loop spans 14 amino acids. V was shortened by 1 base and J by 4 bases, with 10 bases between the two germline ends. In DNA form, the CDR3 reads TGTGCCAGCAGCTTAGAGAGGGAAAGCTATGGCTACACCTTC. It encodes CASSLERESYGYTF.

This clonotype was observed a handful of times. The J gene is TRBJ2-2, the V gene TRBV6-4; 7 bases fit TRBD1. The CDR3 length is 16 residues. The V segment lost 6 bases and the J segment 0 bases; nucleotides outside the gene matches: 7. Germline V CDR1 and CDR2: MRHNA, SNTAGT. The CDR3 nucleotides are TGTGCCAGCAGCCCCTTGGGACAGTCGAACACCGGGGAGCTGTTTTTT. Protein sequence: CASSPLGQSNTGELFF.

The chain employs TRBV25-1 and TRBJ2-7, with 7 bases identical to TRBD1. V shed 7 bases, J shed 3 bases, and the junction held 9 bases outside the gene matches. Per the germline V gene, CDR1 is MGHDK and CDR2 is SYGVNS. The CDR3 loop spans 14 amino acids. The CDR3 loop is CASTYPDRVYEQYF. In DNA form, the CDR3 reads TGTGCCAGCACCTATCCAGACAGGGTCTACGAGCAGTACTTC.

The V call is TRBV4-1, the J call TRBJ1-2; D is unclear. The CDR3 extends over 15 amino acids. V gave up 4 bases and J gave up 0 bases, with 12 bases separating them. The germline V gene has CDR1 MGHRA and CDR2 YSYEKL. As DNA, the CDR3 is TGCGCCAGCAGCCCTTCGGACCGAGCTAACTATGGCTACACCTTC. Its translation: CASSPSDRANYGYTF.

This clonotype has only a few counts. CDR3 protein: CASSEGLRDTQYF. In nucleotides, the CDR3 is TGTGCCAGCAGTGAGGGACTTCGCGATACGCAGTATTTT. This chain links TRBV25-1 with TRBJ2-3, with D maybe TRBD2 (6 bases). The CDR3 length is 13 residues. Germline CDR1 and CDR2: MGHDK and SYGVNS. V was cut by 3 bases and J by 6 bases, with 10 bases left in between. The full variable domain, with the rest looked up from reference TRBV25-1 and TRBJ2-3, is EADIYQTPRYLVIGTGKKITLECSQTMGHDKMYWYQQDPGMELHLIHYSYGVNSTEKGDLSSESTVSRIRTEHFPLTLESARPSHTSQYLCASSEGLRDTQYFGPGTRLTVL.

This clonotype was seen many times. The V and J genes are TRBV7-8 and TRBJ2-1, with TRBD2 identical over 10 bases. The V gene end was trimmed by 0 bases and the J gene end by 4 bases; junction bases not matched to a gene: 6. From germline, CDR1 is SGHVS and CDR2 FQNEAQ. CDR3 length: 17 residues. The CDR3 DNA follows: TGTGCCAGCAGCTTAGCCCGGCTAGCGGGGGAATACAATGAGCAGTTCTTC. This codes for CASSLARLAGEYNEQFF.

This clonotype was observed many times. The gene calls are TRBV7-8 and TRBJ2-7; D gene uncertain. The CDR3 consists of 11 residues. Trimming took off 5 bases at V and 4 bases at J, with 6 bases between the two ends. Germline CDR1 is SGHVS and CDR2 is FQNEAQ. CDR3 residues: CASSRAYEQYV. The CDR3 nucleotides are TGTGCCAGCAGCCGAGCATACGAGCAGTACGTC.

This clonotype appeared a few times. The chain is built from TRBV19 and TRBJ2-2, with D possibly being TRBD1 (5 bases). Germline V gene lookup returns CDR1 LNHDA and CDR2 SQIVND (reference sequence). V was shortened by 7 bases and J by 6 bases, with 15 bases between the two germline ends. This CDR3 has 14 amino acids. CDR3 sequence reads: CASKVNPGPGELFF. DNA for the CDR3: TGTGCCAGTAAGGTGAACCCAGGGCCCGGGGAGCTGTTTTTT.

This clonotype was seen a few times. J is TRBJ1-5 and V is TRBV6-5; weak D call: TRBD1 (6 bases). Trimming took off 2 bases at V and 9 bases at J, with 14 bases between the two ends. The length of the CDR3 is 14 residues. Germline loops: CDR1 MNHEY, CDR2 SVGAGI. The CDR3 loop is CASSYEQGVWPQHF. In DNA, the CDR3 is TGTGCCAGCAGTTACGAACAGGGAGTATGGCCCCAGCATTTT.

J is TRBJ1-6 and V is TRBV11-1; no reliable D call. V lost 7 bases, J lost 7 bases, and 14 bases lay in between. This CDR3 is built from 14 residues. Germline-derived CDR1 and CDR2 are SGHAT and FQDESV (reference sequence). As DNA, the CDR3 is TGTGCCAGCACCACTTTACCTGAGAATTCACCCCTCCACTTT. Translating it yields CASTTLPENSPLHF.

This clonotype has a handful of counts. The chain has TRBV12-3 or TRBV12-4 and TRBJ2-5, with a possible D match to TRBD2 (5 bases). The V gene lost 5 bases and the J gene lost 5 bases, with 18 bases spanning the gap. The CDR3 covers 15 residues. In DNA, the CDR3 is TGTGCCAGCAGTCCTCCTAGCACCTCTGGGGAGACCCAGTACTTC. This gives the protein CASSPPSTSGETQYF.

The CDR3: CSVRGGAGELFF. The CDR3 DNA is TGCAGCGTCCGAGGGGGGGCCGGGGAGCTGTTTTTT. The rearrangement joins TRBV29-1 to TRBJ2-2, with D maybe TRBD2 (7 bases). Trimming removed 6 bases at V and 6 bases at J, with 11 bases between. The CDR3 spans 12 residues. The V gene's germline CDR1 is SQVTM and CDR2 ANQGSEA.

The table lists this clonotype with a few counts. The chain couples TRBV7-6 to TRBJ1-1; D is perhaps TRBD1 (6 bases). The CDR3 sequence is 14 residues long. Germline assignment: CDR1 SGHVS and CDR2 FNYEAQ. Between the trimmed V and J ends, which lost 2 bases and 4 bases, there was a span of 11 bases. CDR3 sequence reads: CASSLLTGPTEAFF. Written as DNA, the CDR3 is TGTGCCAGCAGCTTACTTACAGGGCCCACTGAAGCTTTCTTT.

This chain uses TRBV28 with TRBJ1-1; a weak D match, TRBD1 (5 bases). Trimming took off 2 bases at V and 2 bases at J, with 18 bases between the two ends. The CDR3 totals 17 residues. Germline CDR1 MDHEN, CDR2 SYDVKM. The chain's CDR3 is CASSLRGMEGLNTEAFF. For the CDR3, the DNA is TGTGCCAGCAGTTTAAGGGGTATGGAGGGGCTAAACACTGAAGCTTTCTTT.

V and J are TRBV29-1 and TRBJ2-1; D possibly matches TRBD1 or TRBD2 (5 bases each). Germline values: CDR1 SQVTM, CDR2 ANQGSEA. The V and J ends lost 7 bases and 2 bases respectively, with 15 bases between them. The CDR3 contains 14 residues. Here the CDR3 reads CSADGTQTYNEQFF. DNA for the CDR3: TGCAGCGCCGACGGGACGCAGACCTACAATGAGCAGTTCTTC.

In its sample, this clonotype was seen a few times. The V gene is TRBV25-1, the J gene TRBJ1-6; 7 bases align to TRBD1. Unmatched junction bases numbered 4, after V lost 4 bases and J lost 7 bases. CDR3 length: 14 amino acids. CDR1 and CDR2 (germline): MGHDK, SYGVNS. CDR3 sequence: CASSGQGQNSPLHF. DNA for the CDR3: TGTGCCAGCAGTGGACAGGGACAGAATTCACCCCTCCACTTT.